The rows below give T cell receptor beta chains drawn from one sample of a study of vaccination and CD4 T cells after COVID-19. TCRdb re-analysed the PCR reads in MiXCR, keeping a single row per CDR3 protein. Found here are approximately 9,500 distinct CDR3 sequences, 20% to 30% of them singletons; the top ten hold under 60%. For these TCRs, the target antigens are not known. The sequenced sample was CD4+ T cells from blood, cultured in vitro, obtained before SARS-CoV-2 vaccination. The receptors come from a human donor who received a COVID-19 vaccine. Both conserved end residues are part of each CDR3. D genes are given only for firm matches. Expanded clones are given a class, and other clones once, few, many or no size at all.

d_gene,abundance,v_gene,j_gene,CDR3aa,CDR3nt
TRBD2,.,TRBV11-3,TRBJ2-1,CASSSTNSSGGHSYNEQFF,TGTGCCAGCAGCTCAACTAACTCTAGCGGGGGGCACTCCTACAATGAGCAGTTCTTC
.,.,TRBV21-1,TRBJ1-1,CARSGTLVRRPEAFF,TGTGCCAGGTCCGGGACCCTTGTTAGACGCCCTGAAGCTTTCTTT
.,.,TRBV12-3/TRBV12-4,TRBJ1-6,CASSHQYSPLHF,TGTGCCAGCAGTCACCAGTACTCACCCCTCCACTTT
TRBD1,.,TRBV20-1,TRBJ2-3,CSASFLRGRVRTDTQYF,TGCAGTGCTAGTTTTTTAAGGGGGCGGGTACGCACAGATACGCAGTATTTT
TRBD2,.,TRBV5-4,TRBJ2-3,CASSLPRGGLVDTQYF,TGTGCCAGCAGCTTGCCGCGGGGGGGCCTTGTGGATACGCAGTATTTT
TRBD2,.,TRBV9,TRBJ2-1,CASSVELPSGGDYNEQFF,TGTGCCAGCAGCGTTGAACTCCCTAGCGGGGGGGACTACAATGAGCAGTTCTTC
.,few,TRBV30,TRBJ1-1,CAWTRGRNTEAFF,TGTGCCTGGACCCGGGGCCGGAACACTGAAGCTTTCTTT
.,few,TRBV6-1,TRBJ2-2,CASRTRVFANTGELFF,TGTGCCAGCAGGACCCGGGTTTTCGCGAACACCGGGGAGCTGTTTTTT
TRBD2,few,TRBV24-1,TRBJ2-1,CATAQGGSTYNEQFF,TGTGCCACCGCCCAGGGAGGGTCGACTTACAATGAGCAGTTCTTC
.,few,TRBV7-2,TRBJ2-3,CASSRQLTSTDTQYF,TGTGCCAGCAGCCGACAACTGACGAGCACAGATACGCAGTATTTT
.,.,TRBV30,TRBJ1-1,CAWTGGITEAFF,TGTGCCTGGACTGGGGGCATCACTGAAGCTTTCTTT
.,few,TRBV7-9,TRBJ2-3,CASSLGVGDTQYF,TGTGCCAGCAGCTTAGGTGTTGGCGATACGCAGTATTTT
TRBD2,.,TRBV2,TRBJ2-7,CASKGLATGEQYF,TGTGCCAGCAAGGGACTAGCAACAGGCGAGCAGTACTTC
.,few,TRBV25-1,TRBJ2-7,CASSGREWHEQYF,TGTGCCAGCAGTGGCAGGGAATGGCACGAGCAGTACTTC
.,.,TRBV25-1,TRBJ2-1,CASSGDYNEQFF,TGTGCCAGCAGTGGGGATTACAATGAGCAGTTCTTC
.,.,TRBV6-1,TRBJ2-7,CASCFMGGPYEQYF,TGTGCCAGCTGCTTTATGGGGGGCCCCTACGAGCAGTACTTC
TRBD2,few,TRBV7-2,TRBJ2-5,CASSFGTSGRETQYF,TGTGCCAGCAGCTTCGGGACTAGCGGGAGAGAGACCCAGTACTTC
.,.,TRBV21-1,TRBJ1-2,CASSLKGGWFGDGYTF,TGTGCCAGCAGTCTAAAAGGGGGGTGGTTCGGGGATGGCTACACCTTC
TRBD2,few,TRBV12-3/TRBV12-4,TRBJ2-5,CASSFLGEGETQYF,TGTGCCAGCAGTTTTCTCGGGGAGGGGGAGACCCAGTACTTC
.,few,TRBV27,TRBJ1-6,CASSLGGPNSPLHF,TGTGCCAGCAGTTTAGGGGGACCCAATTCACCCCTCCACTTT
TRBD1,few,TRBV7-3,TRBJ1-1,CASSSGQGSRAFF,TGTGCCAGCAGCTCGGGACAGGGGAGTAGAGCTTTCTTT
.,.,TRBV25-1,TRBJ2-7,CASSDEGPYEQYF,TGTGCCAGCAGTGACGAGGGGCCCTACGAGCAGTACTTC
.,.,TRBV20-1,TRBJ2-7,CSAQGRQGNSYEQYF,TGCAGTGCCCAGGGAAGGCAGGGGAACTCCTACGAGCAGTACTTC
.,.,TRBV18,TRBJ1-1,CASSQGNTEAFF,TGTGCCAGCTCACAGGGAAACACTGAAGCTTTCTTT
.,once,TRBV30,TRBJ1-1,CAWSAGDYTEAFF,TGTGCCTGGAGTGCGGGGGATTACACTGAAGCTTTCTTT
TRBD2,few,TRBV4-1,TRBJ2-3,CASSQDGPGGVADTQYF,TGCGCCAGCAGCCAAGATGGACCGGGGGGGGTGGCAGATACGCAGTATTTT
.,.,TRBV12-3/TRBV12-4,TRBJ2-3,CASSLRDTQYF,TGTGCCAGCAGTTTGAGAGATACGCAGTATTTT
TRBD2,.,TRBV5-1,TRBJ2-1,CASSLGTSGGREQFF,TGCGCCAGCAGCTTGGGGACTAGCGGGGGCCGCGAGCAGTTCTTC
TRBD1,.,TRBV6-1,TRBJ1-1,CASKIRGWTKAFF,TGTGCCAGCAAAATCAGGGGGTGGACTAAAGCTTTCTTT
.,few,TRBV20-1,TRBJ1-1,CSARWVSNTEAFF,TGCAGTGCTAGATGGGTCAGTAACACTGAAGCTTTCTTT
TRBD2,few,TRBV11-3,TRBJ2-7,CASSRAGRGSYEQYF,TGTGCCAGCAGCCGGGCGGGGAGGGGCTCCTACGAGCAGTACTTC
TRBD1,.,TRBV18,TRBJ1-2,CASSQQGRPDYGYTF,TGTGCCAGCTCACAACAGGGGCGGCCCGACTATGGCTACACCTTC
.,.,TRBV12-2,TRBJ2-5,CASRRVPGLQETQYF,TGTGCAAGTCGCAGGGTTCCGGGACTACAAGAGACCCAGTACTTC
.,.,TRBV12-5,TRBJ2-1,CASGLGPIRGSYNEQFF,TGTGCTAGTGGTCTCGGCCCCATCAGGGGCTCCTACAATGAGCAGTTCTTC
TRBD2,few,TRBV5-1,TRBJ2-5,CASSSGLAGRQETQYF,TGCGCCAGCAGCTCTGGACTAGCGGGGAGGCAAGAGACCCAGTACTTC
TRBD1,.,TRBV5-4,TRBJ1-2,CASSLRRQGRRHTF,TGTGCCAGCAGCTTACGTCGACAGGGCAGGCGTCACACCTTC
.,.,TRBV5-8,TRBJ1-2,CASSLEAGNYGYTF,TGTGCCAGCAGCTTGGAGGCGGGGAACTATGGCTACACCTTC
.,few,TRBV11-3,TRBJ1-3,CASSLGTRISGNTIYF,TGTGCCAGCAGCTTAGGGACACGGATCTCTGGAAACACCATATATTTT
TRBD1,.,TRBV19,TRBJ2-3,CASSSGTGGLTDTQYF,TGTGCCAGTAGCTCCGGGACAGGGGGACTCACAGATACGCAGTATTTT
.,few,TRBV15,TRBJ1-1,CATSRSQGLPNMNTEAFF,TGTGCCACCAGCAGGTCGCAGGGATTGCCTAACATGAACACTGAAGCTTTCTTT
.,.,TRBV19,TRBJ1-6,CASKLQGSSYNSPLHF,TGTGCCAGTAAACTCCAAGGGAGCTCCTATAATTCACCCCTCCACTTT
.,few,TRBV10-3,TRBJ2-3,CAISPFPLYSTDTQYF,TGTGCCATCAGTCCCTTTCCACTATACAGCACAGATACGCAGTATTTT
.,.,TRBV10-3,TRBJ2-7,CAISGQIGNEQYF,TGTGCCATCAGCGGACAGATTGGTAACGAGCAGTACTTC
TRBD2,.,TRBV19,TRBJ2-2,CASSIERGNTGELFF,TGTGCCAGTAGTATCGAGCGGGGGAACACCGGGGAGCTGTTTTTT
TRBD1,few,TRBV24-1,TRBJ2-1,CATSSGLGQGALEQFF,TGTGCCACCAGTTCGGGGCTGGGACAGGGGGCTCTTGAGCAGTTCTTC
.,few,TRBV15,TRBJ2-5,CATSRDSRRQETQYF,TGTGCCACCAGCAGAGATTCGAGACGCCAAGAGACCCAGTACTTC
TRBD2,.,TRBV5-1,TRBJ2-4,CASSRVFSGSENIQYF,TGCGCCAGCAGCCGAGTATTTAGCGGGAGCGAAAACATTCAGTACTTC
.,.,TRBV7-2,TRBJ2-3,CASSFGVSTDTQYF,TGTGCCAGCAGCTTCGGGGTTAGCACAGATACGCAGTATTTT
.,.,TRBV5-1,TRBJ1-6,CASSLSGRQNSPLHF,TGCGCCAGCAGCTTGTCCGGACGGCAGAATTCACCCCTCCACTTT
.,.,TRBV7-2,TRBJ1-1,CASSLGVRGTEAFF,TGTGCCAGCAGCTTAGGAGTGAGGGGGACTGAAGCTTTCTTT
.,.,TRBV18,TRBJ1-2,CASSFSLLSDGYTF,TGTGCCAGCTCATTTTCTCTACTATCTGATGGCTACACCTTC